One sample yielded the 15 T cell receptor beta chains listed below, sequenced in a study of graft-versus-host responses after intestinal transplantation. What these receptors recognize is not known. TCRdb's table, derived via immunoSEQ multiplex PCR, lists solely in-frame clones and lacks some. The sample yields more than 95,000 clones, about 90% seen once. Here the sequenced sample was unstimulated CD4+ T cells sorted from spleen or lymph node cells, taken before intestinal transplant. The receptors derive from a human donor who received an intestinal transplant.

The rearrangement joins TRBV5-5 to TRBJ2-2; 11 bases align to TRBD2. J gave up 5 bases and V 2 bases, and 5 bases lay outside the gene matches. Germline V CDR1 and CDR2: SGHKS, YYEKEE (reference sequence). The CDR3 sequence is 16 residues long. Written as DNA, the CDR3 is TGTGCCAGCAGCTTCGGGCCTAGCGGGAGGACCGGGGAGCTGTTTTTT. Amino acids: CASSFGPSGRTGELFF.

This rearrangement joins TRBV2 to TRBJ2-1, with 9 bases matching TRBD2. The CDR3 extends over 15 amino acids. Per the germline V gene, CDR1 is SNHLY and CDR2 is FYNNEI. V gave up 6 bases and J gave up 4 bases; unmatched junction bases: 7. The CDR3 bases are TGTGCCAGCAGCGGGACTAGCAAAGGGTACAATGAGCAGTTCTTC. Translating it yields CASSGTSKGYNEQFF.

The chain couples TRBV6-5 to TRBJ1-3; D gene uncertain. V lost 5 bases, J lost 0 bases, and 11 bases lay in between. The CDR3 has 15 amino acids. Germline values: CDR1 MNHEY, CDR2 SVGAGI. CDR3 region: CASSGDTYSGNTIYF. As DNA, the CDR3 is TGTGCCAGCAGTGGTGACACTTACTCTGGAAACACCATATATTTT.

As regards this clone: The sample has other DNA sequences that encode this CDR3 too. This chain connects TRBV4-1 to TRBJ2-5; 7 bases are a match to TRBD1. The CDR3 length is 16 residues. Germline CDR1 reads MGHRA; CDR2 reads YSYEKL. V lost 1 base to trimming and J lost 5 bases; unmatched junction nucleotides: 10. CDR3 in amino acids: CASSQAPQGPQETQYF. In DNA form, the CDR3 reads TGCGCCAGCAGCCAAGCCCCACAGGGGCCACAGGAGACCCAGTACTTC.

This clone was seen just once. As DNA, the CDR3 is TGTGCCAGCAGCCCTCCCCAGGGCAGGGAGACCCAGTACTTC. This translates into CASSPPQGRETQYF. This chain uses TRBV11-2 with TRBJ2-5; possible D gene TRBD1, 5 bases. The V and J ends lost 5 bases and 5 bases respectively, with 15 bases between them. CDR1 is SGHAT, CDR2 FQNNGV, per germline. The CDR3 contains 14 residues.

The chain is built from TRBV2 and TRBJ2-2, with a tentative D call TRBD1 (5 bases). Germline lookup yields CDR1 SNHLY and CDR2 FYNNEI. The length of the CDR3 is 13 residues. The V gene lost 6 bases and the J gene lost 4 bases, with 9 bases spanning the gap. The CDR3 spells CASRTDVTGELFF. The DNA for the CDR3 is TGTGCCAGCAGGACAGATGTCACCGGGGAGCTGTTTTTT.

Remarks on this clone: Other DNA sequences in the sample encode the same CDR3. This chain links TRBV7-6 with TRBJ1-2; 8 bases line up with TRBD1. J lost 4 bases, V lost 5 bases, and 6 bases had no gene match. The CDR3 is made up of 14 amino acids. CDR1 and CDR2 (germline): SGHVS, FNYEAQ. The CDR3 DNA is TGTGCCAGCAGCCCCGGACAGGGTGGCTATGGCTACACCTTC. Translated: CASSPGQGGYGYTF. Filled out from reference TRBV7-6 and TRBJ1-2, the complete variable domain reads GAGVSQSPRYKVTKRGQDVALRCDPISGHVSLYWYRQALGQGPEFLTYFNYEAQQDKSGLPNDRFSAERPEGSISTLTIQRTEQRDSAMYRCASSPGQGGYGYTFGSGTRLTVV.

The V call is TRBV27, the J call TRBJ2-7, with D possibly being TRBD2 (5 bases). This CDR3 comprises 14 residues. The germline V and J ends were trimmed by 6 bases and 6 bases, with 18 bases remaining between them. Germline V gene data show CDR1 as MNHEY and CDR2 as SMNVEV (reference sequence). CDR3 in DNA: TGTGCCAGCAGGCGGGCCAGTGATATAGCCGAGCAGTACTTC. This encodes CASRRASDIAEQYF.

To note about this clone: The same CDR3 arises from other DNA sequences in this sample as well. The chain joins TRBV11-2 to TRBJ2-3; D is ambiguous. V lost 4 bases, J lost 6 bases, and 11 bases lay in between. The germline gives CDR1 SGHAT, CDR2 FQNNGV. The CDR3 has 13 residues. The DNA of the CDR3 is TGTGCCAGCAGCTCCGGTCCTAGGGATACGCAGTATTTT. This encodes CASSSGPRDTQYF. Full variable domain (missing parts from reference TRBV11-2 and TRBJ2-3): EAGVAQSPRYKIIEKRQSVAFWCNPISGHATLYWYQQILGQGPKLLIQFQNNGVVDDSQLPKDRFSAERLKGVDSTLKIQPAKLEDSAVYLCASSSGPRDTQYFGPGTRLTVL.

J is TRBJ2-7 and V is TRBV20-1; the D is unclear. The V gene's germline CDR1 is DFQATT and CDR2 SNEGSKA (reference sequence). Trimming took 0 bases from V and 13 from J, leaving 7 bases between them. The CDR3 totals 9 residues. CDR3 loop: CSARESHYF. In DNA, the CDR3 is TGCAGTGCTAGAGAGAGTCACTACTTC.

The chain links TRBV7-9 to TRBJ2-3; 7 nucleotides align to TRBD1. This CDR3 comprises 15 residues. Trimming at V came to 4 bases and at J to 0 bases, leaving 4 bases not matched to a gene. Germline V CDR1 and CDR2: SEHNR, FQNEAQ (reference sequence). This CDR3 is CASSSGQSSTDTQYF. The CDR3 DNA is TGTGCCAGCAGCTCGGGACAGTCTAGCACAGATACGCAGTATTTT.

The chain joins TRBV7-9 to TRBJ2-6, with D uncertain. V was pared by 11 bases and J by 1 base, with 9 bases between. Germline CDR1 SEHNR, CDR2 FQNEAQ (reference sequence). CDR3 length equals 13 residues. The CDR3 DNA reads as TGTGCCGTAATCTCGTCTGGGGCCAACGTCCTGACTTTC. Its protein product is CAVISSGANVLTF.

The rearrangement uses TRBV5-1 and TRBJ2-7; 7 bases map to TRBD1. The CDR3 is made up of 15 amino acids. Germline CDR1 reads SGHRS; CDR2 reads YFSETQ. Trimming at V came to 3 bases and at J to 3 bases, leaving 9 bases not matched to a gene. The CDR3 DNA is TGCGCCAGCAGCTCGCTGACAGGGAAAAACTACGAGCAGTACTTC. Its protein is CASSSLTGKNYEQYF.

The rearrangement uses TRBV5-4 and TRBJ2-1; 13 positions agree with TRBD2. There are 18 residues in the CDR3. The V gene end was trimmed by 4 bases and the J gene end by 3 bases; junction bases not matched to a gene: 10. CDR1 SGHNT and CDR2 YYREEE come from the germline V gene (reference sequence). CDR3 region: CASSRGRLAGGYYNEQFF. CDR3 coding DNA: TGTGCCAGCAGCCGCGGCAGACTAGCGGGAGGCTACTACAATGAGCAGTTCTTC.

The chain employs TRBV10-1 and TRBJ2-4; 9 bases are a match to TRBD1. V was pared by 5 bases and J by 0 bases, with 11 bases of the junction left unmatched. Germline V lookup: CDR1 WNHNN, CDR2 SYGVQD (reference sequence). This CDR3 spans 18 amino acids. Written as DNA, the CDR3 is TGCGCCAGCAGTTCCGGGACAGGGTCCATAGGAGCCAAAAACATTCAGTACTTC. Amino acid sequence: CASSSGTGSIGAKNIQYF.